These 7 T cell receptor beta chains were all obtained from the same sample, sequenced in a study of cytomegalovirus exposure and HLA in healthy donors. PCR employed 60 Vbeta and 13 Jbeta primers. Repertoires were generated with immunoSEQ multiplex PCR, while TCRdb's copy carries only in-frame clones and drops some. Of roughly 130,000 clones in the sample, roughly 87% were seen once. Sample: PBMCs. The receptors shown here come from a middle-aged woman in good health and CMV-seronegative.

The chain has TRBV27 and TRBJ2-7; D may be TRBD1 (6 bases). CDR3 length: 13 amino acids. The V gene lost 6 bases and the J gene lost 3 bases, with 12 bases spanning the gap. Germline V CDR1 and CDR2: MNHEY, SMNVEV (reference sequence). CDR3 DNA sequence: TGTGCCAGCAGCCACGGACAGTTCTACGAGCAGTACTTC. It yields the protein CASSHGQFYEQYF.

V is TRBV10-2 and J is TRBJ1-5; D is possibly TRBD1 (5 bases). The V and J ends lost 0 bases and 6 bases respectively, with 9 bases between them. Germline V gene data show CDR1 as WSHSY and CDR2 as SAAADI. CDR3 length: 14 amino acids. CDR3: CASSESGGGQPQHF. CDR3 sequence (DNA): TGCGCCAGCAGTGAGTCAGGCGGGGGTCAGCCCCAGCATTTT.

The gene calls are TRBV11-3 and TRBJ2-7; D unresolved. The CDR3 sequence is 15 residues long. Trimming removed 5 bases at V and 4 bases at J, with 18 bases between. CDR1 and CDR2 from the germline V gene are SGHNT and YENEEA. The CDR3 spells CASSLERGLSYEQYF. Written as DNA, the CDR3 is TGTGCCAGCAGCCTCGAGCGAGGTTTATCATACGAGCAGTACTTC.

The CDR3 bases are TGTGCCAGCAGTTACGGCCTGACAGGTGAAAATGAAAAACTGTTTTTT. It translates to CASSYGLTGENEKLFF. V usage is TRBV6-5 and J usage is TRBJ1-4; D is possibly TRBD1 (6 bases). The CDR3 is 16 residues long. Germline lookup yields CDR1 MNHEY and CDR2 SVGAGI. Trimming cost V 2 bases and J 5 bases, with 15 bases left between them.

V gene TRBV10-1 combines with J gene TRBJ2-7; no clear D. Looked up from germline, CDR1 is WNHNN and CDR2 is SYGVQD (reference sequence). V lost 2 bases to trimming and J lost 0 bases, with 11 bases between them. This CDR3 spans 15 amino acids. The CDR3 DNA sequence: TGCGCCAGCAGTGAGCGGTTTGAGGCCTCCTACGAGCAGTACTTC. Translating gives CASSERFEASYEQYF.

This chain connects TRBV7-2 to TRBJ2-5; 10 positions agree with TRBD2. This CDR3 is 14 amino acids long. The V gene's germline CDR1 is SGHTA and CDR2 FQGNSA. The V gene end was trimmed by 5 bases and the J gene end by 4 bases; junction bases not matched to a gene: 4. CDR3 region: CASSIKREGETQYF. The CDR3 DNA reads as TGTGCCAGCAGCATAAAGCGGGAGGGAGAGACCCAGTACTTC.

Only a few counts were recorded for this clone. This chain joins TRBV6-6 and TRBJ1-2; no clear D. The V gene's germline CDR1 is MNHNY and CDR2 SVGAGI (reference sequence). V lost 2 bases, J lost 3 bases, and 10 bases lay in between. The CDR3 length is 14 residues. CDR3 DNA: TGTGCCAGCAGTTACCAATCTAGCGACTATGGCTACACCTTC. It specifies CASSYQSSDYGYTF.